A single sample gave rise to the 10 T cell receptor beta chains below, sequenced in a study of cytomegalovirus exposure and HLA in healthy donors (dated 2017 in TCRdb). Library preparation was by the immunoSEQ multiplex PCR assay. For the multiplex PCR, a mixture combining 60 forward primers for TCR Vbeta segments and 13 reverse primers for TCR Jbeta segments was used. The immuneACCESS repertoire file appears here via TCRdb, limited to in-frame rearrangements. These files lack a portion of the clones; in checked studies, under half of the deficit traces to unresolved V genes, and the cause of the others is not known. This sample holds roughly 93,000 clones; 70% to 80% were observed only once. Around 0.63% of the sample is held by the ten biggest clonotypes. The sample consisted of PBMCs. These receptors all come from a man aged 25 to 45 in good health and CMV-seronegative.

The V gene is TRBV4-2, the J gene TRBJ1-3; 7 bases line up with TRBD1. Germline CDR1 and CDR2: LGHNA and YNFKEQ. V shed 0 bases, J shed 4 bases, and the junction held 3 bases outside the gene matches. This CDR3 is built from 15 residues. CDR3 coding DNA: TGTGCCAGCAGCCAAGATAGGGGGCTAGGAAACACCATATATTTT. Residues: CASSQDRGLGNTIYF.

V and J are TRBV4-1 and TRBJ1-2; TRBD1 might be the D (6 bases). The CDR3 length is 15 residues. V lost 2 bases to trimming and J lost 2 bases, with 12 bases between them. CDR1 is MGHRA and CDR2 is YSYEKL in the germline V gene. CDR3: CASSQTGQLNYGYTF. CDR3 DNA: TGCGCCAGCAGCCAAACCGGACAGCTAAACTATGGCTACACCTTC.

The DNA of the CDR3 is TGTGCCAGCAAAGGGACTAGCGGGGGAGAGTACGAGCAGTACTTC. This sequence encodes CASKGTSGGEYEQYF. V and J are TRBV6-5 and TRBJ2-7; 14 bases agree with TRBD2. This CDR3 is built from 15 residues. The trim removed 7 bases at V and 4 bases at J, leaving 6 bases unmatched. The germline V gene has CDR1 MNHEY and CDR2 SVGAGI.

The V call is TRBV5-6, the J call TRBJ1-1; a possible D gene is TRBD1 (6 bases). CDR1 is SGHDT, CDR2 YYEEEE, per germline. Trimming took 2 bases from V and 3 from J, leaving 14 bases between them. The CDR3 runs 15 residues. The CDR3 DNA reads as TGTGCCAGCAGCTTTACCGGGGGGGCAGACACTGAAGCTTTCTTT. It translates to CASSFTGGADTEAFF.

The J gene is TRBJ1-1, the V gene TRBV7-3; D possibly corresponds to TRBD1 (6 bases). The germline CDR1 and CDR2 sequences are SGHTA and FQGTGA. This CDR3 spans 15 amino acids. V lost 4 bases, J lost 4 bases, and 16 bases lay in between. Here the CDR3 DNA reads TGTGCCAGCAGCTCCCATTCTAGGGGGATCACTGAAGCTTTCTTT. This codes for CASSSHSRGITEAFF.

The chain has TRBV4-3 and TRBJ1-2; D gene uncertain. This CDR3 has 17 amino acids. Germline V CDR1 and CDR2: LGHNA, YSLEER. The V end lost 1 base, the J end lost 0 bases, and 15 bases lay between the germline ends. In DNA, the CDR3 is TGCGCCAGCAGCCAAGTACCCTCGGAGCCGGCTAACTATGGCTACACCTTC. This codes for CASSQVPSEPANYGYTF.

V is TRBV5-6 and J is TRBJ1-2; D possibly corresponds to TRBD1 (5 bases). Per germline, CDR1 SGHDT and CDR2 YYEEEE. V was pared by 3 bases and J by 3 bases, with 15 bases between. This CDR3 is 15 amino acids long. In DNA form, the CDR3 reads TGTGCCAGCAGCTGGGGGACTTTCCCCCACTATGGCTACACCTTC. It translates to CASSWGTFPHYGYTF.

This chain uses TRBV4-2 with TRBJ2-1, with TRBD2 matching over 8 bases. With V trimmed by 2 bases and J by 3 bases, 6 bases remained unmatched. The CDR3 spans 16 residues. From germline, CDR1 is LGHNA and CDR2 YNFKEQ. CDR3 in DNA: TGTGCCAGCAGCCAAAAAAGCGGGGGCCTCTACAATGAGCAGTTCTTC. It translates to CASSQKSGGLYNEQFF.

The CDR3 loop reads CASRLAPGEQFF. Here the CDR3 DNA reads TGTGCCAGCAGACTCGCCCCAGGGGAGCAGTTCTTC. The rearrangement uses TRBV14 and TRBJ2-1; D might be TRBD1 (5 bases). The CDR3 is 12 amino acids. Trimming left V 6 bases short and J 10 bases short, with 13 bases between. Germline CDR1 and CDR2: SGHDN and FVKESK.

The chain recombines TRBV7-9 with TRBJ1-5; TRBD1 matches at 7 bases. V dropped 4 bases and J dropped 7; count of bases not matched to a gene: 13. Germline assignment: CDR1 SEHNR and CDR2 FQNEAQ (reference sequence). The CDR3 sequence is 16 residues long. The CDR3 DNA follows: TGTGCCAGCAGCTCCGACTCCAGGGGGTTCAGGCAGCCCCAGCATTTT. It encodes CASSSDSRGFRQPQHF.